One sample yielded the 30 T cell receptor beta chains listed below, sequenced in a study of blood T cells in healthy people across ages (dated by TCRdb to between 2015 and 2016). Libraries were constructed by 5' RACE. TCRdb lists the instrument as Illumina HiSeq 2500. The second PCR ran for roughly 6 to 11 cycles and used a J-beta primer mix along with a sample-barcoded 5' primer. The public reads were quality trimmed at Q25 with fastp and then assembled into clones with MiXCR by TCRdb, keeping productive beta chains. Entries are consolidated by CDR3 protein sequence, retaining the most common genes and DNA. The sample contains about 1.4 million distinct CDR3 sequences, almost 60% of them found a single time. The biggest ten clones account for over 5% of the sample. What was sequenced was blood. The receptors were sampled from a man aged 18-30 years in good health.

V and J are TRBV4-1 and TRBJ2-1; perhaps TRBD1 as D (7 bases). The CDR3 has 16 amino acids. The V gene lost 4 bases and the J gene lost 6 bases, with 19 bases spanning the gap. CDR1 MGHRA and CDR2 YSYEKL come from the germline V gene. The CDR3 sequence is CASSPQEGAGPNEQFF. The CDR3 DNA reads TGCGCCAGCAGCCCCCAGGAGGGGGCAGGGCCCAATGAGCAGTTCTTC.

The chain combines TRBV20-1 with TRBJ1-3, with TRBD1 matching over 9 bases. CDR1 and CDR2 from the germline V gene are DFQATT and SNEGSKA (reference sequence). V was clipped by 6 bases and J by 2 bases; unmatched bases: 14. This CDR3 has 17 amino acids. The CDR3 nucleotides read TGCAGTGCCAATAACCGAGGTCGGGACAGGGCTGGAAACACCATATATTTT. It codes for CSANNRGRDRAGNTIYF.

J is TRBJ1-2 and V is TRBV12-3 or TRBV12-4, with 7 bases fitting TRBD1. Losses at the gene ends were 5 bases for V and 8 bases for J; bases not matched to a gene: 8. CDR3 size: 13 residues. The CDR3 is CASSHSGGQGYTF. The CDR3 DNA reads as TGTGCCAGCAGTCATTCAGGGGGTCAAGGCTACACCTTC.

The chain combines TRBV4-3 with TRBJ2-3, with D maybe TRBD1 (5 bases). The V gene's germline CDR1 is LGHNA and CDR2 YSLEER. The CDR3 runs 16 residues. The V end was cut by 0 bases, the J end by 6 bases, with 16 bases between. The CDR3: CASSQDPRGHGDTQYF. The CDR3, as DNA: TGCGCCAGCAGCCAAGATCCAAGGGGCCACGGGGATACGCAGTATTTT.

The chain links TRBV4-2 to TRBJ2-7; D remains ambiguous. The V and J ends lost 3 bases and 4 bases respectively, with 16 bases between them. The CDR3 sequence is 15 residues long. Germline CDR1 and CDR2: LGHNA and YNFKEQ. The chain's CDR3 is CASSQTPGSLYEQYF. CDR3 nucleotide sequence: TGTGCCAGCAGCCAGACCCCTGGTAGTCTGTACGAGCAGTACTTC.

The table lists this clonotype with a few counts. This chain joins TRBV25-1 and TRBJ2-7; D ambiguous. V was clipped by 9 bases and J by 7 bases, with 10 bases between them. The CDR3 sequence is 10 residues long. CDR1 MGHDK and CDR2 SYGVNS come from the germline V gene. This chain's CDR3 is CASFFGEQYF. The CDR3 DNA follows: TGTGCCAGTTTCTTCGGGGAGCAGTACTTC.

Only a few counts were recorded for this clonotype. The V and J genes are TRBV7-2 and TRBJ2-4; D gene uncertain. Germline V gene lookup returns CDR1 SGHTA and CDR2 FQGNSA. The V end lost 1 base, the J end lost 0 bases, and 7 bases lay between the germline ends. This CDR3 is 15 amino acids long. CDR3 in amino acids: CASSLESGAKNIQYF. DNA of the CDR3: TGTGCCAGCAGCTTAGAATCTGGAGCCAAAAACATTCAGTACTTC.

The CDR3 loop is CASSKGSGDYEQYF. The CDR3 DNA follows: TGTGCCAGCAGCAAAGGATCAGGAGACTACGAGCAGTACTTC. The chain recombines TRBV21-1 with TRBJ2-5; TRBD2 is taken as the D call from the table, unchecked against the DNA. Near its end, the DNA agrees better with TRBJ2-7, so the J call may be wrong. TRBV21-1 is a recognized pseudogene. The CDR3 totals 14 residues.

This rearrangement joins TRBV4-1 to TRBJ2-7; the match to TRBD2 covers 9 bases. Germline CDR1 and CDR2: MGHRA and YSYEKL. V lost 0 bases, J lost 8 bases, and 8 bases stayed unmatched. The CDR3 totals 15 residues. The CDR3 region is CASSQESASGDKQYF. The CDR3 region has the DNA TGCGCCAGCAGCCAAGAGTCGGCTAGCGGGGACAAGCAGTACTTC.

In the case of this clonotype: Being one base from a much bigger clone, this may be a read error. CDR3 sequence (DNA): TGTGCCACCAGTGATTGGGAGACCCAGTACTTC. This codes for CATSDWETQYF. The chain links TRBV24-1 to TRBJ2-5; D gene unclear. V lost 2 bases, J lost 5 bases, and 2 bases lay in between. This CDR3 has 11 amino acids. The V gene's germline CDR1 is KGHDR and CDR2 SFDVKD.

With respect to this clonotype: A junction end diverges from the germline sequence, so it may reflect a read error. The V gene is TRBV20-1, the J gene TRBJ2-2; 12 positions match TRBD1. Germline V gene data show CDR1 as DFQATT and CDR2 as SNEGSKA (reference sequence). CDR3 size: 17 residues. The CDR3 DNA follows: TGCAGTGCCCACGGCTGGGACAGGGGGCGGGGCACCCGGGAGCTGTTTTTT. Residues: CSAHGWDRGRGTRELFF.

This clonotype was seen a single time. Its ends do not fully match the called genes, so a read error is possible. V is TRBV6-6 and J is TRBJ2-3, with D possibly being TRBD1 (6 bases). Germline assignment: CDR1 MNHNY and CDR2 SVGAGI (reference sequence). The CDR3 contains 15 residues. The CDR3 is CASSYGGASIDTQYF. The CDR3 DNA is TGTGCCAGCAGTTACGGGGGCGCGAGCATAGATACGCAGTATTTT.

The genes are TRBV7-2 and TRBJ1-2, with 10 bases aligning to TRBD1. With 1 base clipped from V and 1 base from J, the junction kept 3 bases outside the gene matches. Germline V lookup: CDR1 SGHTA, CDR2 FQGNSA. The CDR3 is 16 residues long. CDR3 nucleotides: TGTGCCAGCAGCTTAGTGGGGGACAGGGGTAACTATGGCTACACCTTC. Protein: CASSLVGDRGNYGYTF. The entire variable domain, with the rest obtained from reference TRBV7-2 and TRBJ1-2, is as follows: GAGVSQSPSNKVTEKGKDVELRCDPISGHTALYWYRQSLGQGLEFLIYFQGNSAPDKSGLPSDRFSAERTGGSVSTLTIQRTQQEDSAVYLCASSLVGDRGNYGYTFGSGTRLTVV.

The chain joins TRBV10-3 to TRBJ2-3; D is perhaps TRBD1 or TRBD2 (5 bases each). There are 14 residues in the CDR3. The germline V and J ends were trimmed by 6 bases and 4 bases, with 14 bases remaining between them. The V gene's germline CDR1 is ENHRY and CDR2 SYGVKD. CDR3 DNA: TGTGCCATCAGCGACACCCGGGGCGCAGATACGCAGTATTTT. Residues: CAISDTRGADTQYF.

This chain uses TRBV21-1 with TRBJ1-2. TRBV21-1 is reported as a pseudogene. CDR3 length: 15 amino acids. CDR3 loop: CASSKLQGRPYGYTF. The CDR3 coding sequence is TGTGCCAGCAGCAAATTGCAGGGCCGTCCCTATGGCTACACCTTC.

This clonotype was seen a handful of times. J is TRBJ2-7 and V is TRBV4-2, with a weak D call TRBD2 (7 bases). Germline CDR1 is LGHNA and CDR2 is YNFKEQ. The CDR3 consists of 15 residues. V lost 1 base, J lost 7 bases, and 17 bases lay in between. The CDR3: CASSQVRGALGEQYF. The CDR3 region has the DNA TGTGCCAGCAGCCAAGTTCGGGGGGCCTTGGGGGAGCAGTACTTC.

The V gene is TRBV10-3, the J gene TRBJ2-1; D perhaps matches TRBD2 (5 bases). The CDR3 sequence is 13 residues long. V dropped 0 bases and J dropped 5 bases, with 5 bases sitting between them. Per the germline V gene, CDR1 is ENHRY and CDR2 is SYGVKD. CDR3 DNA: TGTGCCATCAGTGAGTCCGGGGACAATGAGCAGTTCTTC. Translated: CAISESGDNEQFF.

For the CDR3, the DNA is TGCAGTGCTAGCCCAAAGACAGCTCTAGCCAAAAACATTCAGTACTTC. Translation: CSASPKTALAKNIQYF. The chain recombines TRBV20-1 with TRBJ2-4; weak D call: TRBD1 (5 bases). This CDR3 has 16 residues. The V and J ends lost 3 bases and 0 bases respectively, with 15 bases between them. Germline V lookup: CDR1 DFQATT, CDR2 SNEGSKA (reference sequence).

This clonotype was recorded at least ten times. In nucleotides, the CDR3 is TGTGCCACCAGCAGACCGTCGTGGAATGAGCAGTTCTTC. Translation: CATSRPSWNEQFF. This sequence joins TRBV15 and TRBJ2-1; D remains ambiguous. Germline assignment: CDR1 LNHNV and CDR2 YYDKDF (reference sequence). The CDR3 has 13 residues. The V gene lost 2 bases and the J gene lost 7 bases, with 9 bases spanning the gap. The complete variable domain, with remaining parts taken from reference TRBV15 and TRBJ2-1, reads DAMVIQNPRYQVTQFGKPVTLSCSQTLNHNVMYWYQQKSSQAPKLLFHYYDKDFNNEADTPDNFQSRRPNTSFCFLDIRSPGLGDTAMYLCATSRPSWNEQFFGPGTRLTVL.

The CDR3 reads CASSYSGRPLNYGYTF. The CDR3 coding sequence is TGTGCCAGCAGTTACTCCGGGCGGCCGCTTAACTATGGCTACACCTTC. The chain is built from TRBV6-6 and TRBJ1-2; no definite D call. CDR3 length equals 16 residues. Germline V gene data show CDR1 as MNHNY and CDR2 as SVGAGI (reference sequence). With 0 bases removed from V and 1 base from J, the gap between germline ends came to 12 bases.

CDR3 protein: CSVGTSGSPNEQFF. Here the CDR3 DNA reads TGCAGCGTTGGGACTAGCGGGAGTCCCAATGAGCAGTTCTTC. V usage is TRBV29-1 and J usage is TRBJ2-1, with TRBD2 matching 13 bases. V was clipped by 4 bases and J by 6 bases; unmatched bases: 3. This CDR3 has 14 amino acids. The germline gives CDR1 SQVTM, CDR2 ANQGSEA.

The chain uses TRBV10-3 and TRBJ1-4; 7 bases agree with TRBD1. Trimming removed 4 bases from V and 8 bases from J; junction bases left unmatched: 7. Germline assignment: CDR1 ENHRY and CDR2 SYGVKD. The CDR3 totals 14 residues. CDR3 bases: TGTGCCATCAGTGGGGCCGACAGGGAAGAAAAACTGTTTTTT. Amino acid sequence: CAISGADREEKLFF.

CDR3 in amino acids: CASSSPGAYNEQFF. The CDR3 DNA follows: TGTGCCAGCAGTTCCCCAGGGGCCTACAATGAGCAGTTCTTC. The chain joins TRBV28 to TRBJ2-1; D might be TRBD1 (6 bases). V was trimmed by 4 bases and J by 2 bases, leaving 9 bases between them. Germline V CDR1 and CDR2: MDHEN, SYDVKM. The CDR3 is made up of 14 amino acids.

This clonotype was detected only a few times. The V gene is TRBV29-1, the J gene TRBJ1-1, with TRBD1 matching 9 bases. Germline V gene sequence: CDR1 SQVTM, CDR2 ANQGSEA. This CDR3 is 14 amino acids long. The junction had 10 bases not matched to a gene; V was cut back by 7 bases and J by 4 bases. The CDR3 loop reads CSALGTGMITEAFF. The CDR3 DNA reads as TGCAGCGCTCTAGGGACAGGGATGATCACTGAAGCTTTCTTT.

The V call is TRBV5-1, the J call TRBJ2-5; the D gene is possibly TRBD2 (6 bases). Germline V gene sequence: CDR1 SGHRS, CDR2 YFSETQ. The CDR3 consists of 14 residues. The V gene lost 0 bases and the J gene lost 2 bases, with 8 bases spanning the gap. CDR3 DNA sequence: TGCGCCAGCAGCTTGGGGACTATTCAAGAGACCCAGTACTTC. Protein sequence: CASSLGTIQETQYF.

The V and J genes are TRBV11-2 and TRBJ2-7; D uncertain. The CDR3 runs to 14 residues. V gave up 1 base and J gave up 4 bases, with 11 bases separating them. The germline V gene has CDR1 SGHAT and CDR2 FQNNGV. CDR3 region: CASSLVASAYEQYF. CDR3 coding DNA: TGTGCCAGCAGCTTAGTAGCCTCAGCTTACGAGCAGTACTTC.

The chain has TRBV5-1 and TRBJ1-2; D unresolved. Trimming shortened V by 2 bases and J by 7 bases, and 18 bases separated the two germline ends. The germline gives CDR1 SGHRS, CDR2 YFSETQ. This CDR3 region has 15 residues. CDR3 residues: CASSFGQAQPAGYTF. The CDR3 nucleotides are TGCGCCAGCAGCTTCGGTCAGGCCCAACCGGCTGGCTACACCTTC.

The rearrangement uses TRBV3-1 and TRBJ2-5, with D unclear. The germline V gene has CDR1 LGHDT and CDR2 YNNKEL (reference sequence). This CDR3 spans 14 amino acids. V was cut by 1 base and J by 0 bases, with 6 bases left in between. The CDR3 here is CASSQAYYQETQYF. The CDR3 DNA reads TGTGCCAGCAGCCAAGCCTACTACCAAGAGACCCAGTACTTC.

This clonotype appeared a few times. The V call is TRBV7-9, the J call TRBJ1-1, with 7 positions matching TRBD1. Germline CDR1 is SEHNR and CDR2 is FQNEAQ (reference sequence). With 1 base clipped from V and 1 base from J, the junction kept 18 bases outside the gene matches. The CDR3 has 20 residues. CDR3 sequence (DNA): TGTGCCAGCAGCTTAGAGGGGGGCCTATTTGATCGACAGGGGAACACTGAAGCTTTCTTT. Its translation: CASSLEGGLFDRQGNTEAFF.

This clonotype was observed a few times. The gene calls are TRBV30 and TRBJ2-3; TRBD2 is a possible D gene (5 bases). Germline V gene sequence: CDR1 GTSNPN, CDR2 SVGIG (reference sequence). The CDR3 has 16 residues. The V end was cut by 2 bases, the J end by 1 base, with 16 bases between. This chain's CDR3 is CAWSRLAAGGTDTQYF. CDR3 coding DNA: TGTGCCTGGAGTAGGCTCGCGGCGGGTGGCACAGATACGCAGTATTTT.